The rows below give T cell receptor beta chains drawn from one sample of a study of T cell responses to AZD1222 COVID-19 vaccine. Sequenced by immunoSEQ multiplex PCR; TCRdb stores in-frame clones only, minus some. The table records 140,000 to 150,000 clones, nearly 95% of them present only once. The material was peripheral blood, obtained on day 0 of AZD1222 vaccination. These TCRs come from an adult in good health. CDR3s include the opening cysteine and the closing phenylalanine or tryptophan. D genes are given only for firm matches. Clone size, where shown, is once, few, many, or a class for clones that have expanded.

abundance: -; d_gene: -; j_gene: TRBJ2-7; v_gene: TRBV7-2; CDR3nt: TGTGCCAGCAGCGACATTTGGGGGTCCTCCTACGAGCAGTACTTC; CDR3aa: CASSDIWGSSYEQYF
abundance: -; d_gene: -; j_gene: TRBJ1-4; v_gene: TRBV18; CDR3nt: TGTGCCAGCTCACCCGGGCAGGATGAAAAACTGTTTTTT; CDR3aa: CASSPGQDEKLFF
abundance: -; d_gene: -; j_gene: TRBJ2-2; v_gene: TRBV29-1; CDR3nt: TGCAGCGTTGAGTGGGGATCGAACACCGGGGAGCTGTTTTTT; CDR3aa: CSVEWGSNTGELFF
abundance: -; d_gene: TRBD1; j_gene: TRBJ1-5; v_gene: TRBV18; CDR3nt: TGTGCCAGCTCACCGAGCACCAGTCCAGGGGGCATTATCGTGGGTCAGCCCCAGCATTTT; CDR3aa: CASSPSTSPGGIIVGQPQHF
abundance: -; d_gene: -; j_gene: TRBJ2-3; v_gene: TRBV18; CDR3nt: TGTGCCAGCTCACCCCGTCAGGATACGCAGTATTTT; CDR3aa: CASSPRQDTQYF
abundance: -; d_gene: -; j_gene: TRBJ1-2; v_gene: TRBV7-8; CDR3nt: TGTGCCAGCAGCTTAGACAGGGTAGATGGCTACACCTTC; CDR3aa: CASSLDRVDGYTF
abundance: -; d_gene: -; j_gene: TRBJ2-3; v_gene: TRBV12-3/TRBV12-4; CDR3nt: TGTGCCAGCAGTTTACTGACAGATACGCAGTATTTT; CDR3aa: CASSLLTDTQYF
abundance: -; d_gene: -; j_gene: TRBJ1-1; v_gene: TRBV18; CDR3nt: TGTGCCAGCTCACCCGGGGGTGGGGACACTGAAGCTTTCTTT; CDR3aa: CASSPGGGDTEAFF
abundance: -; d_gene: TRBD1; j_gene: TRBJ2-1; v_gene: TRBV6-5; CDR3nt: TGTGCCAGCAGGCTCCGGGACAGGGGTTACAATGAGCAGTTCTTC; CDR3aa: CASRLRDRGYNEQFF
abundance: once; d_gene: TRBD1; j_gene: TRBJ1-4; v_gene: TRBV15; CDR3nt: TGTGCCACCAGCAGGGCAGGGGGCTCGAATGAAAAACTGTTTTTT; CDR3aa: CATSRAGGSNEKLFF
abundance: -; d_gene: -; j_gene: TRBJ1-5; v_gene: TRBV19; CDR3nt: TGTGCCAGTAGTCCGCGAGCCGGGCCCCAGCATTTT; CDR3aa: CASSPRAGPQHF
abundance: -; d_gene: -; j_gene: TRBJ1-2; v_gene: TRBV9; CDR3nt: TGTGCCAGCAGCGTAGACCGGGGGACGGATATAAACTATGGCTACACCTTC; CDR3aa: CASSVDRGTDINYGYTF
abundance: -; d_gene: -; j_gene: TRBJ2-5; v_gene: TRBV5-6; CDR3nt: TGTGCCAGCAGCTTGAGAGCGGAAGAGACCCAGTACTTC; CDR3aa: CASSLRAEETQYF
abundance: -; d_gene: -; j_gene: TRBJ2-2; v_gene: TRBV11-3; CDR3nt: TGTGCCAGCAGCTTATTAGTCCACGGGGAGCTGTTTTTT; CDR3aa: CASSLLVHGELFF
abundance: -; d_gene: -; j_gene: TRBJ2-2; v_gene: TRBV5-1; CDR3nt: TGCGCCAGCAGCTTGGGGGTTAGCTCGGCCGGGGAGCTGTTTTTT; CDR3aa: CASSLGVSSAGELFF
abundance: -; d_gene: TRBD2; j_gene: TRBJ2-1; v_gene: TRBV27; CDR3nt: TGTGCCAGCAGTTTAGGGCTAGCGGGAGGGCCGAGCGATGAGCAGTTCTTC; CDR3aa: CASSLGLAGGPSDEQFF
abundance: -; d_gene: TRBD1; j_gene: TRBJ2-2; v_gene: TRBV29-1; CDR3nt: TGCAGCGTTGAAGACGCGGGACAGGGGGACACCGGGGAGCTGTTTTTT; CDR3aa: CSVEDAGQGDTGELFF
abundance: -; d_gene: TRBD1; j_gene: TRBJ2-7; v_gene: TRBV30; CDR3nt: TGTGCCTGGAGCCCGGGACAGGCTTACGAGCAGTACTTC; CDR3aa: CAWSPGQAYEQYF
abundance: -; d_gene: TRBD1; j_gene: TRBJ2-7; v_gene: TRBV7-3; CDR3nt: TGTGCCAGCAGCCTGGGACAGCTATCCTACGAGCAGTACTTC; CDR3aa: CASSLGQLSYEQYF
abundance: -; d_gene: -; j_gene: TRBJ2-1; v_gene: TRBV19; CDR3nt: TGTGCCAGTAACTGGAACAATGAGCAGTTCTTC; CDR3aa: CASNWNNEQFF
abundance: -; d_gene: -; j_gene: TRBJ1-2; v_gene: TRBV2; CDR3nt: TGTGCCAGCAGTGACGCGGCAGCTAACTATGGCTACACCTTC; CDR3aa: CASSDAAANYGYTF
abundance: -; d_gene: -; j_gene: TRBJ2-1; v_gene: TRBV18; CDR3nt: TGTGCCAGCTCACCTCAGGGTCAGGACCAGTCCTCCTACAATGAGCAGTTCTTC; CDR3aa: CASSPQGQDQSSYNEQFF
abundance: -; d_gene: TRBD1; j_gene: TRBJ2-2; v_gene: TRBV19; CDR3nt: TGTGCCAGTAGTATAGGGGACAGGGCCACCGGGGAGCTGTTTTTT; CDR3aa: CASSIGDRATGELFF
abundance: -; d_gene: -; j_gene: TRBJ1-5; v_gene: TRBV7-9; CDR3nt: TGTGCCAGCAGCGGGGACACCAATCAGCCCCAGCATTTT; CDR3aa: CASSGDTNQPQHF
abundance: -; d_gene: -; j_gene: TRBJ1-5; v_gene: TRBV19; CDR3nt: TGTGCCAGTAGCACGGGGCGGGATAGCAATCAGCCCCAGCATTTT; CDR3aa: CASSTGRDSNQPQHF
abundance: -; d_gene: -; j_gene: TRBJ2-2; v_gene: TRBV7-9; CDR3nt: TGTGCCAGCAGCGGAACAGGCTTTCGGGACACCGGGGAGCTGTTTTTT; CDR3aa: CASSGTGFRDTGELFF
abundance: -; d_gene: -; j_gene: TRBJ1-3; v_gene: TRBV10-3; CDR3nt: TGTGCCATCAGTGAGTCCTTCGATCCTGGAAACACCATATATTTT; CDR3aa: CAISESFDPGNTIYF
abundance: -; d_gene: -; j_gene: TRBJ1-2; v_gene: TRBV14; CDR3nt: TGTGCCAGCAGCCAAGTTACAGACTATGGCTACACCTTC; CDR3aa: CASSQVTDYGYTF
abundance: -; d_gene: TRBD1; j_gene: TRBJ2-1; v_gene: TRBV4-1; CDR3nt: TGCGCCAGCAGCCAAGAAATAGGCTACCAGTCAGGGGGTGAGCAGTTCTTC; CDR3aa: CASSQEIGYQSGGEQFF
abundance: -; d_gene: -; j_gene: TRBJ2-7; v_gene: TRBV10-3; CDR3nt: TGTGCCATCAGTGAAGACGCCTACGAGCAGTACTTC; CDR3aa: CAISEDAYEQYF
abundance: -; d_gene: -; j_gene: TRBJ1-1; v_gene: TRBV3-1/TRBV3-2; CDR3nt: TGTGCCAGCAGCCAAGAAGCGGGATTCGCTGAAGCTTTCTTT; CDR3aa: CASSQEAGFAEAFF
abundance: -; d_gene: TRBD2; j_gene: TRBJ2-1; v_gene: TRBV10-2; CDR3nt: TGCGCCAGCAGATCTCTTACTAGCGGGATCGGCCATGAGCAGTTCTTC; CDR3aa: CASRSLTSGIGHEQFF
abundance: -; d_gene: -; j_gene: TRBJ2-1; v_gene: TRBV19; CDR3nt: TGTGCCAGTTCCCCTCTTCTCTCCGGGAATGAGCAGTTCTTC; CDR3aa: CASSPLLSGNEQFF
abundance: -; d_gene: -; j_gene: TRBJ1-6; v_gene: TRBV5-1; CDR3nt: TGCGCCAGCAGTGTCGGGTGGGGTGATTCACCCCTCCACTTT; CDR3aa: CASSVGWGDSPLHF
abundance: once; d_gene: -; j_gene: TRBJ2-2; v_gene: TRBV19; CDR3nt: TGTGCCAGCGCCTTGGGCCATTTTGGACAGCTCAACACCGGGGAGCTGTTTTTT; CDR3aa: CASALGHFGQLNTGELFF
abundance: -; d_gene: -; j_gene: TRBJ1-1; v_gene: TRBV5-1; CDR3nt: TGCGCCAGCAGCCCCGGCACTGAAGCTTTCTTT; CDR3aa: CASSPGTEAFF
abundance: -; d_gene: TRBD1; j_gene: TRBJ2-7; v_gene: TRBV11-2; CDR3nt: TGTGCCAGCAGCTTAGATTCAGGGGGCTTCTACGAGCAGTACTTC; CDR3aa: CASSLDSGGFYEQYF
abundance: few; d_gene: -; j_gene: TRBJ1-1; v_gene: TRBV7-2; CDR3nt: TGTGCCAGCAGCGCCCCCCCATATCTGAGGAACACTGAAGCTTTCTTT; CDR3aa: CASSAPPYLRNTEAFF